This T cell receptor (beta chain) was captured by sequencing in a study of a mutant IDH1 vaccine in newly diagnosed glioma. Study-level information: The patients were given eight vaccinations, one each in weeks 1, 3, 5, 7, 11, 15, 19 and 23. Vaccination began 4-6 weeks post radiotherapy alone, or with temozolomide cycles. Patients had received radiotherapy, temozolomide, or both previously, most receiving both.

Worth noting for this clone: Its antigen is unknown.

This sample's time point: week 11, during vaccination. It was 300 ug of mutant IDH1 20-mer peptide that made up each vaccine dose, given with topical imiquimod. Each donor presented with a new WHO grade 3 or 4 astrocytoma that tested IDH1-mutant and showed ATRX loss. TCRdb's copy holds only in-frame clones and misses some; the assay was immunoSEQ multiplex PCR. The sample carries about 62,000 clones, about nine tenths recorded once. This clonotype originated in a man aged 35 to 55 with glioma. This specimen was PBMCs, taken from a glioma patient whose treatment included an IDH1 peptide vaccine.

The chain's CDR3 is CASSSAANRGLNYGYTF. CDR3 nucleotides: TGTGCCAGCAGTTCCGCCGCAAACAGGGGGCTTAACTATGGCTACACCTTC. This chain uses TRBV28 with TRBJ1-2; TRBD1 aligns across 9 bases. J was trimmed by 1 base and V by 4 bases; bases with no gene match: 10. Germline V gene data show CDR1 as MDHEN and CDR2 as SYDVKM. This CDR3 has 17 amino acids.